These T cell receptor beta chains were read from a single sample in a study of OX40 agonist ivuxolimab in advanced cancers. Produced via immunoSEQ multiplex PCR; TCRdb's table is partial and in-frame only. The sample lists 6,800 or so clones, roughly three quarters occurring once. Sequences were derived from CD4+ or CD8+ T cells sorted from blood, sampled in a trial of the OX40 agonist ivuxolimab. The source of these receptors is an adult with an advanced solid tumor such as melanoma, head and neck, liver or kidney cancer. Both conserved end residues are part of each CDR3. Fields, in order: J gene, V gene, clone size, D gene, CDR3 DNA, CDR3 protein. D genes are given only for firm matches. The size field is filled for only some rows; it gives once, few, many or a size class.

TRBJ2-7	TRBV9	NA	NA	TGTGCCAGCAGCGCACAGGGTCGGGGAGACTCTAGGGAGCAGTACTTC	CASSAQGRGDSREQYF
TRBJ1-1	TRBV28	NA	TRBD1	TGTGCCAGCAGTTTATCCGTCGGACAGGGCTCTGAAGCTTTCTTT	CASSLSVGQGSEAFF
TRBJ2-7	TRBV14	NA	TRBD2	TGTGCCAGCAGCCCCCTAGCGGGAGGGGTAGACGAGCAGTACTTC	CASSPLAGGVDEQYF
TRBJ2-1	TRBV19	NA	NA	TGTGCCAGTAGTATTTCCGGGTCCTACAATGAGCAGTTCTTC	CASSISGSYNEQFF
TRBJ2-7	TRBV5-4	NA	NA	TGTGCCAGCAGCCTTGGCATGGGAACCTACGAGCAGTACTTC	CASSLGMGTYEQYF
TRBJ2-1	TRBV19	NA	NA	TGTGCCAGTAGCCCAGGGTACAGCTCCTACAATGAGCAGTTCTTC	CASSPGYSSYNEQFF
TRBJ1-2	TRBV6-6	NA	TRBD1	TGTGCCAGCAGTTACTATAGGACAGGGGGAAATGGCTACACCTTC	CASSYYRTGGNGYTF
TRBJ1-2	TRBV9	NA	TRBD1	TGTGCCAGCAGCGCGACAGGGGTACACACCTTC	CASSATGVHTF
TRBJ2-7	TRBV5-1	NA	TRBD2	TGCGCCAGCAGCTTTATTAGCGGGAGGGCCCCCGAGCAGTACTTC	CASSFISGRAPEQYF
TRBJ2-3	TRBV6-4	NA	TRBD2	TGTGCCAGCAGTGACCAAGCGGGATCGACAGATACGCAGTATTTT	CASSDQAGSTDTQYF
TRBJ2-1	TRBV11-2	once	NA	TGTGCCAGCAGCCTACAGACCGTCAATGAGCAGTTCTTC	CASSLQTVNEQFF
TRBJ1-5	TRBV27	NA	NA	TGTGCCAGCAGTTTGGGCCGTTATCAGCCCCAGCATTTT	CASSLGRYQPQHF
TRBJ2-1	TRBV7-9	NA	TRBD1	TGTGCCAGCAGCCCCGGACAGGGGATGAATGAGCAGTTCTTC	CASSPGQGMNEQFF
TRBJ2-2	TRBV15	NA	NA	TGTGCCACCAGCAGAGGGGGAACCGGGGAGCTGTTTTTT	CATSRGGTGELFF
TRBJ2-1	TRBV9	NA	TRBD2	TGTGCCAGCAGTCTTAGCGGGAGCTCCTACAATGAGCAGTTCTTC	CASSLSGSSYNEQFF
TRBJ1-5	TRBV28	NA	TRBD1	TGTGCCAGCAGTCGGGACAGGGCTTATAGCAATCAGCCCCAGCATTTT	CASSRDRAYSNQPQHF
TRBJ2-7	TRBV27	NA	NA	TGTGCCAGCAGAACAGGATTCCCTGGGAACGAGCAGTACTTC	CASRTGFPGNEQYF
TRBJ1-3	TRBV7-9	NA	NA	TGTGCCAGCAGCTTAGGTCCAGGGATGAGCTCTGGAAACACCATATATTTT	CASSLGPGMSSGNTIYF
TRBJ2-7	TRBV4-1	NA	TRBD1	TGCGCCAGCAGCCAAGGACAGGGGCAGTACTTC	CASSQGQGQYF
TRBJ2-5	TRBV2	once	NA	TGTGCCAGCAGTGAAAGGTCAGACAAAGAGACCCAGTACTTC	CASSERSDKETQYF
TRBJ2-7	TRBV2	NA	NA	TGTGCCAGCAGTGACAGGAGGACCCCACAGAGCGAGCAGTACTTC	CASSDRRTPQSEQYF
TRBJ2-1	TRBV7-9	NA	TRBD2	TGTGCCAGCAGCCTGATACTAGCGGGATCCTACAATGAGCAGTTCTTC	CASSLILAGSYNEQFF
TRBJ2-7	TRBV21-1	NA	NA	TGTGCCAGCAGCAAAGGGCGGGACAGTGGGTCCTACGAGCAGTACTTC	CASSKGRDSGSYEQYF
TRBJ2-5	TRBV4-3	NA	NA	TGCGCCAGCAGCCAAGAGGGTTGGGAGACCCAGTACTTC	CASSQEGWETQYF
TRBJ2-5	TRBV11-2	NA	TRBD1	TGTGCCAGCAGCTTAAGACAGGGGGTAGAGACCCAGTACTTC	CASSLRQGVETQYF
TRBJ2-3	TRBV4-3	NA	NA	TGCGCCAGCAGCCAAGGTGAGGGCGGAACGCAGTATTTT	CASSQGEGGTQYF
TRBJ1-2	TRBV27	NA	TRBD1	TGTGCCAGCAGTATCAGCCAGGGGGCTCGGGTTCGAGGCTACACCTTC	CASSISQGARVRGYTF
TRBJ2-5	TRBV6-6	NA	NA	TGTGCCAGCGCAATACTCGGGGTTGAGACCCAGTACTTC	CASAILGVETQYF
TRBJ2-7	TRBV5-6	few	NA	TGTGCCAGCAGCTTTGGGGGAACAACCTACGAGCAGTACTTC	CASSFGGTTYEQYF
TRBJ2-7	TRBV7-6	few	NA	TGTGCCAGCAGCTCTGGGACGGTTTCCTACGAGCAGTACTTC	CASSSGTVSYEQYF
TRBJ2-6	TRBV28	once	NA	TGTGCCAGCAGTTTGGAGGGGGCCTCTGGGGCCAACGTCCTGACTTTC	CASSLEGASGANVLTF
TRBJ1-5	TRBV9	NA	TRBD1	TGTGCCAGCAGCGACAGGGGGGAGAATCAGCCCCAGCATTTT	CASSDRGENQPQHF
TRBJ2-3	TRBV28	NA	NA	TGTGCCAGCAGTTTCAAGATGGAGGGTACAGATACGCAGTATTTT	CASSFKMEGTDTQYF
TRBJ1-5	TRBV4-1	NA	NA	TGCGCCAGCAGCCCTATAGGGGGGCTGGGCAATCAGCCCCAGCATTTT	CASSPIGGLGNQPQHF
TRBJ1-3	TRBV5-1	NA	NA	TGCGCCAGCAGTATGGGGTCGGGACGTGGAAACACCATATATTTT	CASSMGSGRGNTIYF
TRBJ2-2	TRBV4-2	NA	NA	TGTGCCAGCAGCCAAGAATTCGGCTCCGGGGAGCTGTTTTTT	CASSQEFGSGELFF
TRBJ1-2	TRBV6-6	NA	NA	TGTGCCAGCAACCTCTACTATGGCTACACCTTC	CASNLYYGYTF
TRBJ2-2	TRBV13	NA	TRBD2	TGTGCCAGCAAAGCGGGAGTAAACGCCGGGGAGCTGTTTTTT	CASKAGVNAGELFF
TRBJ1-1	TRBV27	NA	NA	TGTGCCAGCAGTTACTCCCAAAACACTGAAGCTTTCTTT	CASSYSQNTEAFF
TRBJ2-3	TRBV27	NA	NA	TGTGCCAGCATCGGGGATACGCAGTATTTT	CASIGDTQYF
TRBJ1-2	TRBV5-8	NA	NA	TGTGCCAGCAGCTTGTCGGGGGGTGCCTTCTATGGCTACACCTTC	CASSLSGGAFYGYTF
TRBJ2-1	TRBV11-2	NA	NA	TGTGCCAGCAGCTTAGTGACAGCCTACAATGAGCAGTTCTTC	CASSLVTAYNEQFF
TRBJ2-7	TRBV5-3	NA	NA	TGTGCCAGCAGCTTGATGGTTTTTGGGGGCTACGAGCAGTACTTC	CASSLMVFGGYEQYF
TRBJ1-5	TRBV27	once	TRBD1	TGTGCCAGCAGCCCCCTTGGCAGGGGGAGTCAGCCCCAGCATTTT	CASSPLGRGSQPQHF
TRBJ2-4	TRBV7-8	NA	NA	TGTGCCAGCAGCTTAGTACAGGGAGGAGGATTAGCCAAAAACATTCAGTACTTC	CASSLVQGGGLAKNIQYF